Shown below are 31 T cell receptor beta chains from a single sample sequenced in a study of T-cell memory formation after mild COVID-19. Using its own MiXCR run on the 5' RACE reads, TCRdb lists one record per CDR3 protein. The repertoire includes 250,000 to 350,000 distinct CDR3 sequences, roughly a fifth of them detected once, and around 20% sits in the top ten. Source material: PBMCs or a T cell subset sorted from them (not recorded which). The receptors derive from a young man who had mild COVID-19 (a few samples of this study predate the infection). Cell type and time point are not known.

This clonotype has more than one count but fewer than ten. The chain has TRBV12-3 or TRBV12-4 and TRBJ1-1; D ambiguous. V lost 2 bases and J lost 11, with 12 bases in between. CDR3 length: 12 residues. Here the CDR3 reads CASSLPTNRAFF. For the CDR3, the DNA is TGTGCCAGCAGTTTACCCACGAATCGGGCTTTCTTT.

This clonotype was detected only once. One junction end disagrees with the germline gene, perhaps due to a read error. CDR3 nucleotides: TGTGCCACCAGTTCTCACTCTGGGGCCAACGTCCTGACTTTC. Protein sequence: CATSSHSGANVLTF. The rearrangement links TRBV28 to TRBJ2-6; D uncertain. The germline V gene has CDR1 MDHEN and CDR2 SYDVKM. The CDR3 length is 14 residues.

This clonotype was seen a handful of times. The chain is built from TRBV7-6 and TRBJ2-7; 8 nucleotides align to TRBD1. Trimming took 1 base from V and 6 from J; bases not matched to a gene: 17. The CDR3 runs 18 residues. Germline loops: CDR1 SGHVS, CDR2 FNYEAQ. CDR3 protein: CASSLEPTGDVPAFEQYF. The CDR3 nucleotides read TGTGCCAGCAGCTTAGAACCGACAGGGGACGTACCCGCTTTCGAGCAGTACTTC.

This clonotype has only a few counts. The CDR3 sequence is CASSQGRGRTEAFF. The CDR3 coding sequence is TGCGCCAGCAGCCAGGGACGGGGGAGGACTGAAGCTTTCTTT. V is TRBV4-1 and J is TRBJ1-1, with D tentatively TRBD1 (5 bases). The CDR3 has 14 amino acids. Germline CDR1 MGHRA, CDR2 YSYEKL. V was trimmed by 3 bases and J by 5 bases, leaving 13 bases between them.

The chain combines TRBV10-2 with TRBJ1-1, with D possibly being TRBD1 (5 bases). The germline V gene has CDR1 WSHSY and CDR2 SAAADI. The CDR3 runs 13 residues. Between the trimmed V and J ends, which lost 6 bases and 1 base, there was a span of 9 bases. CDR3 in amino acids: CASRTGRNTEAFF. As DNA, the CDR3 is TGCGCCAGCAGGACGGGGCGGAACACTGAAGCTTTCTTT.

This clonotype came up a few times. The chain is built from TRBV9 and TRBJ1-5, with D unresolved. V gave up 0 bases and J gave up 3 bases, with 4 bases separating them. This CDR3 contains 13 residues. CDR1 is SGDLS and CDR2 is YYNGEE in the germline V gene. The CDR3 DNA sequence: TGTGCCAGCAGCGTAGACGCCAATCAGCCCCAGCATTTT. Its protein is CASSVDANQPQHF. The whole variable domain, remainder taken from reference TRBV9 and TRBJ1-5, is DSGVTQTPKHLITATGQRVTLRCSPRSGDLSVYWYQQSLDQGLQFLIQYYNGEERAKGNILERFSAQQFPDLHSELNLSSLELGDSALYFCASSVDANQPQHFGDGTRLSIL.

The chain employs TRBV7-2 and TRBJ2-3, with 7 bases fitting TRBD1. CDR3 length: 15 residues. Trimming cost V 6 bases and J 0 bases; bases outside gene matches: 6. The V gene's germline CDR1 is SGHTA and CDR2 FQGNSA. This CDR3 is CASSRRDRSTDTQYF. The CDR3 DNA is TGTGCCAGCAGTCGACGGGACAGAAGCACAGATACGCAGTATTTT.

The J gene is TRBJ2-7, the V gene TRBV6-2 or TRBV6-3, with 9 bases aligning to TRBD2. The CDR3 has 13 amino acids. Germline V gives CDR1 MNHEY, CDR2 SVGEGT. Trimming cost V 5 bases and J 6 bases; bases outside gene matches: 5. For the CDR3, the DNA is TGTGCCAGCAGTGCGGGGGGGCCCCGCGAGCAGTACTTC. It translates to CASSAGGPREQYF.

This clonotype was observed a handful of times. The V gene is TRBV12-3 or TRBV12-4, the J gene TRBJ2-1, with TRBD2 identical over 7 bases. The trim removed 3 bases at V and 7 bases at J, leaving 9 bases unmatched. The CDR3 sequence is 15 residues long. Here the CDR3 reads CASSFPSGAVNEQFF. CDR3 sequence (DNA): TGTGCCAGCAGTTTCCCCAGCGGGGCGGTAAATGAGCAGTTCTTC.

The chain links TRBV12-5 to TRBJ2-7; TRBD1 matches 9 bases. Trimming cost V 1 base and J 8 bases; bases outside gene matches: 12. There are 16 residues in the CDR3. CDR1 and CDR2 (germline): LGHNT, FRNRAP. In DNA form, the CDR3 reads TGTGCTAGTGGTTTGGCCCAGACAGGGGGTTTGGGAAAGCAGTACTTC. Encoded protein: CASGLAQTGGLGKQYF. Combining the CDR3 with reference TRBV12-5 and TRBJ2-7 gives the whole variable domain DARVTQTPRHKVTEMGQEVTMRCQPILGHNTVFWYRQTMMQGLELLAYFRNRAPLDDSGMPKDRFSAEMPDATLATLKIQPSEPRDSAVYFCASGLAQTGGLGKQYFGPGTRLTVT.

The rearrangement joins TRBV5-1 to TRBJ2-1, with 14 bases fitting TRBD2. The J segment lost 7 bases and the V segment lost 1 base, leaving 7 bases of the junction unmatched. Germline CDR1 and CDR2: SGHRS and YFSETQ. The CDR3 contains 17 residues. The chain's CDR3 is CASSLRSGTSGGNEQFF. The CDR3 DNA reads as TGCGCCAGCAGCTTGCGTTCCGGGACTAGCGGGGGTAATGAGCAGTTCTTC.

This clonotype appeared many times. The chain links TRBV28 to TRBJ2-5, with D perhaps matching TRBD1 (6 bases). Germline assignment: CDR1 MDHEN and CDR2 SYDVKM. Between the trimmed V and J ends, which lost 3 bases and 3 bases, there was a span of 14 bases. The length of the CDR3 is 15 residues. Here the CDR3 reads CASSFPTGYEETQYF. The CDR3 DNA follows: TGTGCCAGCAGTTTCCCCACAGGGTATGAAGAGACCCAGTACTTC.

The rearrangement joins TRBV3-1 to TRBJ2-5, with TRBD1 as a possible D gene (6 bases). The V gene's germline CDR1 is LGHDT and CDR2 YNNKEL (reference sequence). Trimming took off 6 bases at V and 2 bases at J, with 13 bases between the two ends. The CDR3 has 14 residues. DNA of the CDR3: TGTGCCAGCAGAATACACAGGGTACAAGAGACCCAGTACTTC. It specifies CASRIHRVQETQYF.

CDR3 sequence (DNA): TGCGCCAGCAACTCTGGTAGCGGGGAGCTGTTTTTT. Residues: CASNSGSGELFF. The chain links TRBV4-1 to TRBJ2-2, with D hard to call. This CDR3 is built from 12 residues. The germline CDR1 and CDR2 sequences are MGHRA and YSYEKL. Trimming shortened V by 7 bases and J by 7 bases, and 10 bases separated the two germline ends.

This rearrangement joins TRBV28 to TRBJ1-5; D uncertain. V dropped 3 bases and J dropped 11 bases, with 17 bases sitting between them. The CDR3 has 14 amino acids. CDR1 and CDR2 (germline): MDHEN, SYDVKM. The CDR3 region is CASSLASLSSAQHF. In nucleotides, the CDR3 is TGTGCCAGCAGTTTGGCATCGTTGTCCTCGGCCCAGCATTTT.

The CDR3 DNA reads TGTGCCAGCAGTTACGCGGGACAGGGGGGCTACGAGCAGTACTTC. Amino acid sequence: CASSYAGQGGYEQYF. J is TRBJ2-7 and V is TRBV6-2 or TRBV6-3, with 11 nucleotides matching TRBD1. This CDR3 has 15 amino acids. V lost 2 bases and J lost 3; bases outside the gene matches: 3. CDR1 and CDR2 from the germline V gene are MNHEY and SVGEGT.

This clonotype has more than one count but fewer than ten. The gene calls are TRBV28 and TRBJ2-4, with a tentative D call TRBD1 (5 bases). The CDR3 runs to 15 residues. Germline V gives CDR1 MDHEN, CDR2 SYDVKM. The V end was cut by 4 bases, the J end by 2 bases, with 12 bases between. The CDR3 region has the DNA TGTGCCAGCAGTTCCCCAGGGTCTTCCAAAAACATTCAGTACTTC. It is translated as CASSSPGSSKNIQYF. Filled out from reference TRBV28 and TRBJ2-4, the complete variable domain reads DVKVTQSSRYLVKRTGEKVFLECVQDMDHENMFWYRQDPGLGLRLIYFSYDVKMKEKGDIPEGYSVSREKKERFSLILESASTNQTSMYLCASSSPGSSKNIQYFGAGTRLSVL.

This clonotype was observed a handful of times. The chain employs TRBV4-3 and TRBJ2-5; D unclear. V gave up 4 bases and J gave up 2 bases, with 11 bases separating them. Germline assignment: CDR1 LGHNA and CDR2 YSLEER. CDR3 length: 14 amino acids. The CDR3 sequence is CASSRVGSQETQYF. Written as DNA, the CDR3 is TGCGCCAGCAGCCGGGTCGGGTCGCAAGAGACCCAGTACTTC.

This clonotype was counted between two and nine times. This rearrangement joins TRBV7-2 to TRBJ2-5, with TRBD2 matching over 8 bases. The germline gives CDR1 SGHTA, CDR2 FQGNSA. The J segment lost 4 bases and the V segment lost 5 bases, leaving 9 bases of the junction unmatched. The CDR3 loop spans 15 amino acids. This CDR3 reads CASSLGAGELETQYF. The DNA of the CDR3 is TGTGCCAGCAGCCTAGGAGCGGGGGAGTTAGAGACCCAGTACTTC.

The sample holds a few counts of this clonotype. The gene calls are TRBV13 and TRBJ1-2; D uncertain. V was trimmed by 1 base and J by 3 bases, leaving 6 bases between them. Germline CDR1 is PRHDT and CDR2 is FYEKMQ (reference sequence). The CDR3 covers 13 residues. The CDR3: CASSLEQYYGYTF. DNA of the CDR3: TGTGCCAGCAGCTTAGAACAGTACTATGGCTACACCTTC.

This clonotype was seen a few times. This CDR3 is CASNAWASGGQETQYF. The CDR3 DNA sequence: TGTGCCAGCAACGCTTGGGCTAGCGGGGGGCAAGAGACCCAGTACTTC. V is TRBV4-2 and J is TRBJ2-5, with 11 bases lining up with TRBD2. Germline V gives CDR1 LGHNA, CDR2 YNFKEQ. With V trimmed by 7 bases and J by 2 bases, 9 bases remained unmatched. The CDR3 spans 16 residues.

The rearrangement uses TRBV6-5 and TRBJ2-1; D not resolved. Looked up from germline, CDR1 is MNHEY and CDR2 is SVGAGI. Between the trimmed V and J ends, which lost 3 bases and 10 bases, there was a span of 10 bases. The CDR3 is 12 residues long. CDR3 sequence reads: CASSYPGREQFF. DNA of the CDR3: TGTGCCAGCAGTTATCCCGGTAGAGAGCAGTTCTTC.

This clonotype turned up a few times. The chain links TRBV25-1 to TRBJ2-3, with 7 bases identical to TRBD2. J lost 0 bases, V lost 6 bases, and 3 bases had no gene match. This CDR3 region has 14 residues. The germline gives CDR1 MGHDK, CDR2 SYGVNS. The CDR3 is CASRAGLSTDTQYF. CDR3 nucleotides: TGTGCCAGCAGAGCGGGGCTTAGCACAGATACGCAGTATTTT.

This clonotype was detected ten times or more. The chain has TRBV12-3 or TRBV12-4 and TRBJ1-5, with a tentative D call TRBD1 (6 bases). The CDR3 is 15 residues long. Trimming took off 8 bases at V and 4 bases at J, with 18 bases between the two ends. CDR3 region: CASALGGGLNQPQHF. The CDR3 DNA is TGTGCCAGCGCACTGGGAGGGGGTTTGAATCAGCCCCAGCATTTT.

This clonotype came up a few times. This chain connects TRBV7-9 to TRBJ1-1; D not certain. In germline, CDR1 is SEHNR, CDR2 FQNEAQ (reference sequence). V gave up 4 bases and J gave up 2 bases, with 14 bases separating them. The CDR3 covers 15 residues. DNA of the CDR3: TGTGCCAGCAGCTCCCTTTCTGGGTCAAACACTGAAGCTTTCTTT. Its translation: CASSSLSGSNTEAFF.

The gene calls are TRBV20-1 and TRBJ2-7; D might be TRBD1 (5 bases). Per germline, CDR1 DFQATT and CDR2 SNEGSKA (reference sequence). Trimming removed 3 bases at V and 5 bases at J, with 14 bases between. The CDR3 length is 13 residues. The CDR3 loop is CSARGIGADEQYF. CDR3 DNA sequence: TGCAGTGCTAGGGGTATAGGGGCGGACGAGCAGTACTTC.

The rearrangement links TRBV4-2 to TRBJ2-3; possibly TRBD2 for D (6 bases). CDR1 and CDR2 (germline): LGHNA, YNFKEQ. With 1 base removed from V and 3 bases from J, the gap between germline ends came to 14 bases. CDR3 length equals 16 residues. This CDR3 is CASSQVLGTGTDTQYF. The CDR3 coding sequence is TGTGCCAGCAGCCAAGTTTTAGGGACTGGAACAGATACGCAGTATTTT.

This chain joins TRBV2 and TRBJ2-7; D might be TRBD1 or TRBD2, each matching 5 bases. The CDR3 extends over 12 amino acids. Germline V gene sequence: CDR1 SNHLY, CDR2 FYNNEI. V was shortened by 8 bases and J by 7 bases, with 15 bases between the two germline ends. The CDR3 nucleotides are TGTGCCAGCGGATACCTTGGGGGAGAGCAGTACTTC. This codes for CASGYLGGEQYF.

This clonotype came up once. The rearrangement joins TRBV18 to TRBJ2-3, with D tentatively TRBD1 or TRBD2 (5 bases each). Germline CDR1 KGHSH, CDR2 LQKENI. This CDR3 has 13 residues. V lost 3 bases to trimming and J lost 11 bases, with 15 bases between them. CDR3 sequence (DNA): TGTGCCAGCTCACCGCTCAGGGATGCGGGGCAGTATTTT. Amino acid sequence: CASSPLRDAGQYF.

This clonotype has a count of ten or more. V is TRBV12-3 or TRBV12-4 and J is TRBJ2-3; TRBD1 matches 7 bases. The CDR3 covers 14 residues. V was clipped by 6 bases and J by 0 bases; unmatched bases: 3. The CDR3 sequence is CASRVTGSTDTQYF. CDR3 nucleotide sequence: TGTGCCAGCAGAGTGACAGGGAGCACAGATACGCAGTATTTT.

Only a few counts were recorded for this clonotype. The rearrangement links TRBV3-1 to TRBJ2-3; D is possibly TRBD1 (6 bases). The CDR3 is made up of 15 amino acids. Trimming cost V 6 bases and J 3 bases, with 16 bases left between them. Germline V CDR1 and CDR2: LGHDT, YNNKEL (reference sequence). CDR3 protein: CASSKSGQGTDTQYF. Written as DNA, the CDR3 is TGTGCCAGCAGTAAGTCCGGGCAGGGGACAGATACGCAGTATTTT.